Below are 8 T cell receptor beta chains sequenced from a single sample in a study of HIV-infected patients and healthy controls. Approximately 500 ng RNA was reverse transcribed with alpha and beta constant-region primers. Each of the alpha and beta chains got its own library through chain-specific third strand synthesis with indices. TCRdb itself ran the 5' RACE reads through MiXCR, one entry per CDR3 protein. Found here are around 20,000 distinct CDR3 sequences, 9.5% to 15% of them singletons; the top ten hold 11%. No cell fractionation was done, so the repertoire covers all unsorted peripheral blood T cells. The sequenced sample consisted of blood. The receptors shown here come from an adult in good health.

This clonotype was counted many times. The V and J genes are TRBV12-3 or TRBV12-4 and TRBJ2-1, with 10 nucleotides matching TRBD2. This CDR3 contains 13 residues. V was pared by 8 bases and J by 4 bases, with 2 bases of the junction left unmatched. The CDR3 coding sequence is TGTGCCAGCGCTAGCGGGGGTTACAATGAGCAGTTCTTC. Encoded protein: CASASGGYNEQFF.

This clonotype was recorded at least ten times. CDR3 sequence: CASSLEIREADEQFF. Here the CDR3 DNA reads TGTGCCAGCAGCTTAGAAATCAGGGAGGCGGATGAGCAGTTCTTC. The chain is built from TRBV7-9 and TRBJ2-1; maybe TRBD2 (6 bases). There are 15 residues in the CDR3. Trimming removed 1 base from V and 8 bases from J, with 15 bases in between. Germline V gene sequence: CDR1 SEHNR, CDR2 FQNEAQ (reference sequence). The variable domain in full, completed from reference TRBV7-9 and TRBJ2-1, reads DTGVSQNPRHKITKRGQNVTFRCDPISEHNRLYWYRQTLGQGPEFLTYFQNEAQLEKSRLLSDRFSAERPKGSFSTLEIQRTEQGDSAMYLCASSLEIREADEQFFGPGTRLTVL.

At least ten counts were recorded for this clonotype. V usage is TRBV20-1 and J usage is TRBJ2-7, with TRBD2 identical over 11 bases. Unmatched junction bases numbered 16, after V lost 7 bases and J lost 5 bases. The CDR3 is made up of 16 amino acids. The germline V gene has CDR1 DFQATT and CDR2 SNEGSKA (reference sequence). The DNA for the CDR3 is TGCAGTGTTCTAAACGTGGGACTAGCGGCAGCGGACGAGCAGTACTTC. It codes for CSVLNVGLAAADEQYF.

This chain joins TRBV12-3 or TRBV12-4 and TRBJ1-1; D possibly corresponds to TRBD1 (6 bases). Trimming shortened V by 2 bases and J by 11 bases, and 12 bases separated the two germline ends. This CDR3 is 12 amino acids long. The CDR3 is CASSLRGAQAFF. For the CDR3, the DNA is TGTGCCAGCAGTTTAAGGGGGGCACAGGCTTTCTTT.

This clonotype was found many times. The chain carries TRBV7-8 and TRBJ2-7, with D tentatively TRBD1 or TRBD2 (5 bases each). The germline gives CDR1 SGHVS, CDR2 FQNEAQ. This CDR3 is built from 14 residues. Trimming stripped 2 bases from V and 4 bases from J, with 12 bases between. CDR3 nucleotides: TGTGCCAGCAGCTTATCTGGGGGATATTACGAGCAGTACTTC. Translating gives CASSLSGGYYEQYF. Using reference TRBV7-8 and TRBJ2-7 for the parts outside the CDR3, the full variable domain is GAGVSQSPRYKVAKRGQDVALRCDPISGHVSLFWYQQALGQGPEFLTYFQNEAQLDKSGLPSDRFFAERPEGSVSTLKIQRTQQEDSAVYLCASSLSGGYYEQYFGPGTRLTVT.

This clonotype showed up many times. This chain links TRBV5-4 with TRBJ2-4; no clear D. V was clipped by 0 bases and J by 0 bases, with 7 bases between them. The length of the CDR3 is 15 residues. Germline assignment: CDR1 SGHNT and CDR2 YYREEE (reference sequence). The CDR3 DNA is TGTGCCAGCAGCTTGGGGTATCTAGCCAAAAACATTCAGTACTTC. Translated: CASSLGYLAKNIQYF. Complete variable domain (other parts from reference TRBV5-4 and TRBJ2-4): ETGVTQSPTHLIKTRGQQVTLRCSSQSGHNTVSWYQQALGQGPQFIFQYYREEENGRGNFPPRFSGLQFPNYSSELNVNALELDDSALYLCASSLGYLAKNIQYFGAGTRLSVL.

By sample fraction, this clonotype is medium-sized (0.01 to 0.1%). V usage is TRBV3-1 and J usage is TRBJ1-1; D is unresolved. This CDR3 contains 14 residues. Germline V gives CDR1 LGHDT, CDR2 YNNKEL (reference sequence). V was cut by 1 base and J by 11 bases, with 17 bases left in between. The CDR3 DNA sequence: TGTGCCAGCAGCCAAGCCCCATACGTCATGAGGGCTTTCTTT. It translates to CASSQAPYVMRAFF.

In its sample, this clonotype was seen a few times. The CDR3 DNA reads as TGCGCCAGCAGCCAATTCAGAGGGAGGGGCGGTCAGCCCCAGCATTTT. It is translated as CASSQFRGRGGQPQHF. The gene calls are TRBV4-1 and TRBJ1-5; a weak D match, TRBD1 (5 bases). Germline V gene lookup returns CDR1 MGHRA and CDR2 YSYEKL. The V end was cut by 2 bases, the J end by 6 bases, with 17 bases between. The CDR3 length is 16 residues.